The present T cell receptor (beta chain) was sequenced within a study of graft-versus-host responses after intestinal transplantation. This CDR3 has 14 amino acids. Germline V gene sequence: CDR1 SEHNR, CDR2 FQNEAQ (reference sequence). The germline V and J ends were trimmed by 7 bases and 0 bases, with 11 bases remaining between them. Using immunoSEQ multiplex PCR, the repertoire was profiled, and TCRdb retains in-frame clones only, with some absent. This sample has about 45,000 clones, with more than 85% found just once. The receptor was isolated from a human patient who received an intestinal transplant, so some T cells may come from the graft donor. The sample was PBMCs, taken 524 days after transplant. The chain couples TRBV7-9 to TRBJ2-3; no definite D call. CDR3 loop: CASTTKTSTDTQYF. The CDR3 DNA reads TGTGCCAGCACGACCAAGACTAGCACAGATACGCAGTATTTT.